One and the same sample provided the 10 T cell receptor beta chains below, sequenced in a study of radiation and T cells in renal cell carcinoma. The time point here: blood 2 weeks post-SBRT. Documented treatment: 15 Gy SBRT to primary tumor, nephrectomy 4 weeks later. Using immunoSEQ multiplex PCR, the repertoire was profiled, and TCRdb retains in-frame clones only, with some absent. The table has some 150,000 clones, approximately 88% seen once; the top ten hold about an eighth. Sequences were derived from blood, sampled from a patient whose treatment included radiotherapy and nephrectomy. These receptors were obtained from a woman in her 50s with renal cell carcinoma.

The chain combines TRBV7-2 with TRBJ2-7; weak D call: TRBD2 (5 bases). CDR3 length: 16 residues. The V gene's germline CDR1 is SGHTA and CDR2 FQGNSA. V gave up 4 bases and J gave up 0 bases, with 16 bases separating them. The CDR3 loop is CASSSGGFPSSYEQYF. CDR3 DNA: TGTGCCAGCAGCTCAGGAGGTTTTCCAAGCTCCTACGAGCAGTACTTC.

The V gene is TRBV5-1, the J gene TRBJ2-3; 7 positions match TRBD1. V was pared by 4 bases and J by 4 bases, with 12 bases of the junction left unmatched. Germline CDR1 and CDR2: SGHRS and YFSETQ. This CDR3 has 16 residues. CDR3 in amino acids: CASSAQGSVRADTQYF. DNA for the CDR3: TGCGCCAGCAGCGCACAGGGGTCGGTTAGGGCAGATACGCAGTATTTT.

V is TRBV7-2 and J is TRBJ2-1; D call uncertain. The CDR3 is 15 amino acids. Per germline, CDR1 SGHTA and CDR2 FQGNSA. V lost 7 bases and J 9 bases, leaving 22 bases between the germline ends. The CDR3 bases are TGTGCCAGCAAAGGGTTGGCAGTGGAATTGGGTGAGCAGTTCTTC. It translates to CASKGLAVELGEQFF.

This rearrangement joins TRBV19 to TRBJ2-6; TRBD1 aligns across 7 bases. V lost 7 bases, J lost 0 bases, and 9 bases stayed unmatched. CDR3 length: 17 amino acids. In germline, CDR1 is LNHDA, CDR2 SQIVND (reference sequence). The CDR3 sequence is CASKTGAFISGANVLTF. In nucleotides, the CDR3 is TGTGCCAGTAAAACAGGGGCATTTATCTCTGGGGCCAACGTCCTGACTTTC.

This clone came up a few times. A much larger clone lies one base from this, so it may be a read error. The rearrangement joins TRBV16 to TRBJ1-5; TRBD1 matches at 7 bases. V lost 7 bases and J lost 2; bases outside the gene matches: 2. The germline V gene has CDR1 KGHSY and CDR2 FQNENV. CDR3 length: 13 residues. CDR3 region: CASTDRGNQPQHF. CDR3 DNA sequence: TGTGCCAGCACCGACAGGGGCAATCAGCCCCAGCATTTT.

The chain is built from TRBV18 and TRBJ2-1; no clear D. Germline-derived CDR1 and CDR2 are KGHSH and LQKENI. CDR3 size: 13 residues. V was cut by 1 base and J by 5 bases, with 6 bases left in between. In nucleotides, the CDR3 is TGTGCCAGCTCACCACGATTAAACAATGAGCAGTTCTTC. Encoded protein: CASSPRLNNEQFF.

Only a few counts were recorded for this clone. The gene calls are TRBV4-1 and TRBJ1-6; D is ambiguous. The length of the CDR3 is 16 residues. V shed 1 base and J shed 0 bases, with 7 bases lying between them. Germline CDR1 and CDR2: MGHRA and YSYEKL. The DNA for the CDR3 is TGCGCCAGCAGCCAAGCTCTGAGCTCCTATAATTCACCCCTCCACTTT. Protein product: CASSQALSSYNSPLHF.

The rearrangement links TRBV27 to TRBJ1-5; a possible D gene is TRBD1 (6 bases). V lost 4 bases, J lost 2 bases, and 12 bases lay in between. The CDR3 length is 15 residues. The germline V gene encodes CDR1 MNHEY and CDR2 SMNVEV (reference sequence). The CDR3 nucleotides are TGTGCCAGCAGTTCGACGACAGGAGGCAATCAGCCCCAGCATTTT. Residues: CASSSTTGGNQPQHF.

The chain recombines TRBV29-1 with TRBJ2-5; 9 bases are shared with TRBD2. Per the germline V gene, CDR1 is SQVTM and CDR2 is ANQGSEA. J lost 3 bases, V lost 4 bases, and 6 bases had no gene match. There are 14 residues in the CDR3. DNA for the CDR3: TGCAGCGTTGTGGAGAGCGGGGGGAAAGAGACCCAGTACTTC. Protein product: CSVVESGGKETQYF.

Here the CDR3 DNA reads TGTGCCAGCCTCGCGCCAAGCCATTCACCCCTCCACTTT. It is translated as CASLAPSHSPLHF. V is TRBV6-1 and J is TRBJ1-6; D is ambiguous. The CDR3 loop spans 13 amino acids. Trimming left V 8 bases short and J 8 bases short, with 13 bases between. Germline V gene data show CDR1 as MNHNS and CDR2 as SASEGT.